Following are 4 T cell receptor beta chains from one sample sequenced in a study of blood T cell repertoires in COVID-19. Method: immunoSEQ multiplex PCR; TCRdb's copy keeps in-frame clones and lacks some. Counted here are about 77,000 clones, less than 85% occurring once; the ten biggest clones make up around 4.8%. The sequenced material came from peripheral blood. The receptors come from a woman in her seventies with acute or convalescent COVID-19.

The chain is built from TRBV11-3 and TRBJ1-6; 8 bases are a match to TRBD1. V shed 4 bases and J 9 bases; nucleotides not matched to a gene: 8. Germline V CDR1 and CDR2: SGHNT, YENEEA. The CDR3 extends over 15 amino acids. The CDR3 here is CASSSRSGGSSPLHF. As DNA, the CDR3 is TGTGCCAGCAGCTCCCGCTCAGGGGGCTCTTCACCCCTCCACTTT.

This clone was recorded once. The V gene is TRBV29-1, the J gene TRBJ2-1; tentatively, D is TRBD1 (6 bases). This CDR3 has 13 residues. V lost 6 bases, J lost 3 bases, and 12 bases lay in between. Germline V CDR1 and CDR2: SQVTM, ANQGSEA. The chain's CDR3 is CSVKWTVYNEQFF. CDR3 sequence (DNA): TGCAGCGTCAAATGGACAGTCTACAATGAGCAGTTCTTC.

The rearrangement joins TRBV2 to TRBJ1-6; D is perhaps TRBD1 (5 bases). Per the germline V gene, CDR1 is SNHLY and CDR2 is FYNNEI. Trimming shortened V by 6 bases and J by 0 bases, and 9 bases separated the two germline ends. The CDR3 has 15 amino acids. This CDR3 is CASSPTDSYNSPLHF. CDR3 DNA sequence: TGTGCCAGCAGCCCGACAGACTCCTATAATTCACCCCTCCACTTT.

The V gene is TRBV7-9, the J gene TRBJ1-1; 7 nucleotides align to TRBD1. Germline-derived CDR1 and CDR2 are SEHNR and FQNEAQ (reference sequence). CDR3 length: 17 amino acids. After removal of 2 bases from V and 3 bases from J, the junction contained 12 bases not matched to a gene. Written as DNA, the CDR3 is TGTGCCAGCAGCTTAAGAGGGGGCCAATTCGAGGACACTGAAGCTTTCTTT. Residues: CASSLRGGQFEDTEAFF.